This T cell receptor beta chain stems from a study of neurological immune-mediated disorders. Study findings and constraints: Phylogenetic analysis grouped 18 of 34 multiple sclerosis patients' repertoires together, suggesting a possible repertoire signature. In HTLV-1-associated myelopathy, TCR clonal expansion was greatest, whereas multiple sclerosis had the least, falling below healthy controls.

This clonotype occurred many times. Its antigen is as yet unknown. The team produced cDNA through 5'RACE using 10-nucleotide random UMIs. TCRdb itself ran the 5' RACE reads through MiXCR, one entry per CDR3 protein. The repertoire holds more than 75,000 distinct CDR3 sequences, with around 3.5% as singletons. The CDR3 contains 16 residues. J lost 5 bases, V lost 2 bases, and 13 bases had no gene match. Germline lookup yields CDR1 SGHRS and CDR2 YFSETQ. The sequence came from a woman aged 45-60 years with multiple sclerosis. The material sequenced was PBMCs. The rearrangement joins TRBV5-1 to TRBJ2-7; TRBD1 matches at 7 bases. CDR3 nucleotide sequence: TGCGCCAGCAGCTTCCGAGAGTGGACAGGTGCGGACGAGCAGTACTTC. Translated: CASSFREWTGADEQYF.